Listed here are 28 T cell receptor beta chains from one sample, sequenced in a study of T cell responses to AZD1222 COVID-19 vaccine. Assay used: immunoSEQ multiplex PCR; TCRdb lists only in-frame clones, some missing. The data contain about 140,000 clones, approximately 89% of them singletons. Sequences were derived from peripheral blood, sampled on day 0 of AZD1222 vaccination. The receptors derive from an adult in good health.

The chain joins TRBV2 to TRBJ1-4; D gene ambiguous. The CDR3 contains 14 residues. V was trimmed by 7 bases and J by 4 bases, leaving 13 bases between them. Per germline, CDR1 SNHLY and CDR2 FYNNEI. The CDR3 protein is CASKRDLNNEKLFF. CDR3 DNA: TGTGCCAGCAAAAGGGATTTGAATAATGAAAAACTGTTTTTT.

This chain links TRBV7-9 with TRBJ2-3; possible D gene TRBD2, 6 bases. Germline CDR1 SEHNR, CDR2 FQNEAQ (reference sequence). This CDR3 spans 15 amino acids. V was shortened by 1 base and J by 4 bases, with 12 bases between the two germline ends. CDR3 nucleotide sequence: TGTGCCAGCAGCTTAGGGAGGGCTGGAGCAGATACGCAGTATTTT. Protein sequence: CASSLGRAGADTQYF.

The chain is built from TRBV9 and TRBJ2-1; 9 positions match TRBD1. Germline lookup yields CDR1 SGDLS and CDR2 YYNGEE. This CDR3 has 15 residues. V dropped 0 bases and J dropped 6; count of bases not matched to a gene: 4. CDR3 residues: CASSVAGTGPNEQFF. The CDR3, as DNA: TGTGCCAGCAGCGTAGCCGGGACAGGGCCCAATGAGCAGTTCTTC.

The V call is TRBV3-1 (or the pseudogene TRBV3-2), the J call TRBJ2-7, with a tentative D call TRBD2 (5 bases). The CDR3 is made up of 16 amino acids. CDR1 is LGHDT, CDR2 YNNKEL, per germline (reference sequence). The V gene lost 4 bases and the J gene lost 3 bases, with 19 bases spanning the gap. Here the CDR3 reads CASSPSRAPISYEQYF. CDR3 in DNA: TGTGCCAGCAGCCCGTCGAGGGCCCCGATAAGCTACGAGCAGTACTTC.

The chain uses TRBV4-2 and TRBJ2-1; 11 bases map to TRBD2. J gave up 9 bases and V 1 base, and 8 bases lay outside the gene matches. This CDR3 contains 16 residues. The germline V gene has CDR1 LGHNA and CDR2 YNFKEQ. CDR3 loop: CASSQGVGLAGGEQFF. CDR3 nucleotides: TGTGCCAGCAGCCAAGGGGTTGGGCTAGCGGGGGGTGAGCAGTTCTTC.

The table lists this clone with a count of one. The J gene is TRBJ2-7, the V gene TRBV3-1 (or the pseudogene TRBV3-2); D gene ambiguous. The CDR3 extends over 12 amino acids. CDR1 is LGHDT and CDR2 is YNNKEL in the germline V gene (reference sequence). Trimming removed 2 bases at V and 4 bases at J, with 6 bases between. The CDR3 sequence: CASSQTPYEQYF. The CDR3 DNA is TGTGCCAGCAGCCAAACACCTTACGAGCAGTACTTC.

The chain links TRBV4-1 to TRBJ1-5; 8 bases fit TRBD1. The CDR3 is made up of 17 amino acids. The junction had 6 bases not matched to a gene; V was cut back by 1 base and J by 1 base. Germline CDR1 is MGHRA and CDR2 is YSYEKL. The CDR3 region has the DNA TGCGCCAGCAGCCAAGGACAGGGGAGTCGGAGCAATCAGCCCCAGCATTTT. Protein: CASSQGQGSRSNQPQHF.

The V and J genes are TRBV7-8 and TRBJ1-1; tentative D call: TRBD1 (5 bases). Germline loops: CDR1 SGHVS, CDR2 FQNEAQ. V was pared by 7 bases and J by 3 bases, with 15 bases between. The CDR3 spans 14 residues. The CDR3 DNA reads as TGTGCCAGCATGCTGACAGCACAATACACTGAAGCTTTCTTT. Translated: CASMLTAQYTEAFF.

The J gene is TRBJ2-1, the V gene TRBV7-2; 11 nucleotides agree with TRBD2. The length of the CDR3 is 18 residues. With V trimmed by 5 bases and J by 4 bases, 13 bases remained unmatched. Germline-derived CDR1 and CDR2 are SGHTA and FQGNSA. This CDR3 is CASSDALAGGRGYNEQFF. DNA of the CDR3: TGTGCCAGCAGCGATGCCCTAGCGGGAGGCCGGGGGTACAATGAGCAGTTCTTC.

This clone was counted a single time. The chain recombines TRBV21-1 with TRBJ1-2. TRBV21-1 is a pseudogene locus. This CDR3 comprises 14 residues. The CDR3 DNA reads TGTGCCAGGGGGCGAGACGGAGGATCCTATGGCTACACCTTC. Protein product: CARGRDGGSYGYTF.

The table lists this clone with a count of one. The rearrangement joins TRBV28 to TRBJ2-2, with 10 bases matching TRBD1. The V gene end was trimmed by 6 bases and the J gene end by 8 bases; junction bases not matched to a gene: 21. The CDR3 contains 19 residues. Germline CDR1 and CDR2: MDHEN and SYDVKM. This CDR3 reads CASSPYVTGGEASRGELFF. The CDR3 DNA reads as TGTGCCAGCAGCCCGTATGTGACAGGGGGCGAAGCAAGTAGGGGGGAGCTGTTTTTT. The variable domain in full, with the rest retrieved from reference TRBV28 and TRBJ2-2, is DVKVTQSSRYLVKRTGEKVFLECVQDMDHENMFWYRQDPGLGLRLIYFSYDVKMKEKGDIPEGYSVSREKKERFSLILESASTNQTSMYLCASSPYVTGGEASRGELFFGEGSRLTVL.

The V and J genes are TRBV6-5 and TRBJ2-7, with 8 bases aligning to TRBD2. The CDR3 runs 14 residues. Germline V gene data show CDR1 as MNHEY and CDR2 as SVGAGI. V gave up 7 bases and J gave up 6 bases; unmatched junction bases: 11. Written as DNA, the CDR3 is TGTGCCAGCACCGAGGGGACTAGGACCCCCGAGCAGTACTTC. This gives the protein CASTEGTRTPEQYF.

The gene calls are TRBV15 and TRBJ2-3; D is unclear. V dropped 6 bases and J dropped 6 bases, with 19 bases sitting between them. Germline assignment: CDR1 LNHNV and CDR2 YYDKDF (reference sequence). The CDR3 contains 15 residues. CDR3 in amino acids: CATRERVLLGDTQYF. The CDR3 DNA reads as TGTGCCACCAGAGAGCGTGTCTTACTGGGGGATACGCAGTATTTT. Full variable domain (remainder filled in from reference TRBV15 and TRBJ2-3): DAMVIQNPRYQVTQFGKPVTLSCSQTLNHNVMYWYQQKSSQAPKLLFHYYDKDFNNEADTPDNFQSRRPNTSFCFLDIRSPGLGDTAMYLCATRERVLLGDTQYFGPGTRLTVL.

The V call is TRBV7-2, the J call TRBJ1-5; D is undetermined. The CDR3 contains 13 residues. V shed 1 base and J shed 5 bases, with 6 bases lying between them. Germline CDR1 is SGHTA and CDR2 is FQGNSA. The CDR3 loop is CASSLGTYQPQHF. The DNA for the CDR3 is TGTGCCAGCAGCTTAGGGACTTATCAGCCCCAGCATTTT. The entire variable domain, with the rest obtained from reference TRBV7-2 and TRBJ1-5, is as follows: GAGVSQSPSNKVTEKGKDVELRCDPISGHTALYWYRQSLGQGLEFLIYFQGNSAPDKSGLPSDRFSAERTGGSVSTLTIQRTQQEDSAVYLCASSLGTYQPQHFGDGTRLSIL.

This clone has a single count. The CDR3 loop is CASSQGAPTGNTIYF. CDR3 DNA sequence: TGTGCCAGCTCACAAGGGGCGCCGACTGGAAACACCATATATTTT. The chain joins TRBV18 to TRBJ1-3, with D perhaps TRBD1 (5 bases). CDR1 and CDR2 (germline): KGHSH, LQKENI. The V and J ends lost 4 bases and 2 bases respectively, with 12 bases between them. The CDR3 spans 15 residues. The variable domain in full, with the rest retrieved from reference TRBV18 and TRBJ1-3, is NAGVMQNPRHLVRRRGQEARLRCSPMKGHSHVYWYRQLPEEGLKFMVYLQKENIIDESGMPKERFSAEFPKEGPSILRIQQVVRGDSAAYFCASSQGAPTGNTIYFGEGSWLTVV.

The count of this clone is one. The chain joins TRBV3-1 (or the pseudogene TRBV3-2) to TRBJ1-5; tentative D call: TRBD1 (5 bases). The germline V gene has CDR1 LGHDT and CDR2 YNNKEL (reference sequence). Trimming removed 0 bases at V and 1 base at J, with 10 bases between. The CDR3 sequence is 16 residues long. The CDR3 protein is CASSQEAGGSNQPQHF. CDR3 DNA: TGTGCCAGCAGCCAAGAGGCGGGGGGGAGCAATCAGCCCCAGCATTTT.

The V gene is TRBV5-5, the J gene TRBJ2-7; 8 nucleotides match TRBD2. CDR1 is SGHKS, CDR2 YYEKEE, per germline (reference sequence). This CDR3 is 16 amino acids long. Trimming took 4 bases from V and 2 from J; bases not matched to a gene: 11. CDR3 residues: CASSREGRRRPYEQYF. In nucleotides, the CDR3 is TGTGCCAGCAGCCGGGAGGGCAGAAGACGACCCTACGAGCAGTACTTC.

The chain combines TRBV15 with TRBJ2-2, with D possibly being TRBD1 (5 bases). The V and J ends lost 6 bases and 4 bases respectively, with 9 bases between them. CDR1 is LNHNV and CDR2 is YYDKDF in the germline V gene (reference sequence). CDR3 length: 13 amino acids. The CDR3 bases are TGTGCCACCAGAGGGGTTAGCACCGGGGAGCTGTTTTTT. Amino acids: CATRGVSTGELFF.

The chain is built from TRBV10-2 and TRBJ2-3; TRBD2 matches at 12 bases. CDR3 length equals 17 residues. V gave up 7 bases and J gave up 6 bases; unmatched junction bases: 14. The germline V gene has CDR1 WSHSY and CDR2 SAAADI. This chain's CDR3 is CASTRTGLAGPRDTQYF. Written as DNA, the CDR3 is TGCGCCAGCACCCGTACTGGACTAGCGGGGCCGAGGGATACGCAGTATTTT.

The chain uses TRBV5-1 and TRBJ1-5; D remains unclear. The CDR3 sequence is 13 residues long. Trimming shortened V by 4 bases and J by 7 bases, and 12 bases separated the two germline ends. Germline lookup yields CDR1 SGHRS and CDR2 YFSETQ. DNA of the CDR3: TGCGCCAGCAGCCGGGTCGTTGGGCAGCCCCAGCATTTT. Translating it yields CASSRVVGQPQHF.

Note on this clone: This sample also contains other DNA sequences that code for the same CDR3. The chain couples TRBV19 to TRBJ2-1; TRBD2 aligns across 12 bases. The germline gives CDR1 LNHDA, CDR2 SQIVND (reference sequence). V lost 0 bases, J lost 4 bases, and 7 bases stayed unmatched. CDR3 length: 18 amino acids. CDR3 sequence: CASSIDWASGRAYNEQFF. The CDR3 region has the DNA TGTGCCAGTAGTATAGATTGGGCTAGCGGGAGGGCATACAATGAGCAGTTCTTC.

The V call is TRBV30, the J call TRBJ1-5; D uncertain. The germline gives CDR1 GTSNPN, CDR2 SVGIG (reference sequence). CDR3 length: 13 residues. V was pared by 2 bases and J by 4 bases, with 9 bases between. The CDR3 reads CAWSTADNQPQHF. In nucleotides, the CDR3 is TGTGCCTGGAGTACTGCAGATAATCAGCCCCAGCATTTT.

The CDR3 here is CASSPWGQGGAGANVLTF. The CDR3 nucleotides are TGTGCCAGCTCACCCTGGGGACAGGGAGGGGCTGGGGCCAACGTCCTGACTTTC. The chain combines TRBV18 with TRBJ2-6; 9 bases match TRBD1. J gave up 2 bases and V 3 bases, and 8 bases lay outside the gene matches. CDR3 length: 18 amino acids. Germline loops: CDR1 KGHSH, CDR2 LQKENI.

The V call is TRBV5-1, the J call TRBJ2-2, with D possibly being TRBD2 (5 bases). There are 16 residues in the CDR3. Per germline, CDR1 SGHRS and CDR2 YFSETQ. The V and J ends lost 5 bases and 6 bases respectively, with 20 bases between them. In DNA form, the CDR3 reads TGCGCCAGCAGTAGGGAGCGGCTAGAAACGGCCGGGGAGCTGTTTTTT. Translated, it gives CASSRERLETAGELFF.

V usage is TRBV6-5 and J usage is TRBJ2-1; D remains unclear. The germline V and J ends were trimmed by 2 bases and 4 bases, with 12 bases remaining between them. Germline CDR1 reads MNHEY; CDR2 reads SVGAGI. This CDR3 comprises 15 residues. CDR3 sequence: CASSYGEDRYNEQFF. DNA of the CDR3: TGTGCCAGCAGTTACGGAGAAGATAGGTACAATGAGCAGTTCTTC.

This chain joins TRBV11-2 and TRBJ2-1; possible D gene TRBD1, 5 bases. This CDR3 region has 13 residues. The germline V and J ends were trimmed by 1 base and 10 bases, with 11 bases remaining between them. Germline V gene sequence: CDR1 SGHAT, CDR2 FQNNGV. The CDR3: CASSLGGPPEQFF. CDR3 sequence (DNA): TGTGCCAGCAGCTTAGGGGGCCCTCCAGAGCAGTTCTTC. Variable domain in full (rest from reference TRBV11-2 and TRBJ2-1): EAGVAQSPRYKIIEKRQSVAFWCNPISGHATLYWYQQILGQGPKLLIQFQNNGVVDDSQLPKDRFSAERLKGVDSTLKIQPAKLEDSAVYLCASSLGGPPEQFFGPGTRLTVL.

The chain has TRBV27 and TRBJ2-7; 10 nucleotides agree with TRBD1. CDR1 is MNHEY and CDR2 is SMNVEV in the germline V gene (reference sequence). Trimming cost V 6 bases and J 7 bases; bases outside gene matches: 6. The CDR3 loop spans 13 amino acids. The CDR3 here is CASRPWTGGEQYF. Written as DNA, the CDR3 is TGTGCCAGCAGACCCTGGACAGGGGGTGAGCAGTACTTC.

The chain links TRBV6-6 to TRBJ1-4, with D perhaps matching TRBD1 (6 bases). This CDR3 has 14 amino acids. CDR1 and CDR2 (germline): MNHNY, SVGAGI (reference sequence). V was shortened by 5 bases and J by 4 bases, with 11 bases between the two germline ends. This CDR3 reads CASSRGHRNEKLFF. For the CDR3, the DNA is TGTGCCAGCAGTCGGGGACACCGTAATGAAAAACTGTTTTTT.